This T cell receptor (beta chain) emerged from a study of cytomegalovirus exposure and HLA in healthy donors. General observations from the study: Most sequenced TCRs were rare (though some public TCRs occurred in many donors). Earlier analysis yielded a pattern in which most TCR beta V segments were productive about 90% or about 30% of the time. According to a later analysis, most TCR beta chains associated with CMV appeared HLA-restricted.

In the PCR, 60 Vbeta and 13 Jbeta primers were used. Authors' data handling: Later, 65 million to 85 million unique TCR beta chains were counted in an analysis, and around 11 million of them were shared. The method was immunoSEQ multiplex PCR; TCRdb's version includes in-frame clones alone and lacks a portion of them. That table is the source of V, J and clone size, and D and trimming were worked out from the DNA. The repertoire holds about 190,000 clones, approximately 81% seen once, with 2.4% in the top ten. Notes on this clone: Its specificity is not known.

V lost 3 bases, J lost 0 bases, and 9 bases stayed unmatched. Germline-derived CDR1 and CDR2 are SGHDN and FVKESK. The CDR3 has 18 amino acids. The sample consisted of PBMCs. The chain joins TRBV14 to TRBJ2-1; TRBD2 matches 9 bases. This receptor was identified in a male donor in good health and CMV-seronegative. DNA of the CDR3: TGTGCCAGCAGCCAGAACGGGCTAGCGGGAAACTCCTACAATGAGCAGTTCTTC. This codes for CASSQNGLAGNSYNEQFF.